Below are 10 T cell receptor beta chains sequenced from a single sample in a study of T-cell memory formation after mild COVID-19. MiXCR, applied by TCRdb to the 5' RACE reads, yields one record per CDR3 protein. The data hold some 64,000 distinct CDR3 sequences, with 9.3% observed a single time. Input material: PBMCs or a T cell subset sorted from them (not recorded which). All receptors come from a man younger than 30 who had mild COVID-19 (a few samples of this study predate the infection). Cell type and time point are not known.

V usage is TRBV7-9 and J usage is TRBJ1-2; 7 nucleotides align to TRBD1. V shed 5 bases and J 4 bases; nucleotides not matched to a gene: 7. The CDR3 is made up of 14 amino acids. Germline assignment: CDR1 SEHNR and CDR2 FQNEAQ (reference sequence). The CDR3 DNA sequence: TGTGCCAGCAGCCGACAGGGCAAGGCCTATGGCTACACCTTC. It specifies CASSRQGKAYGYTF.

The chain couples TRBV12-3 or TRBV12-4 to TRBJ2-7; 7 positions agree with TRBD2. After removal of 3 bases from V and 3 bases from J, the junction contained 2 bases not matched to a gene. CDR3 length equals 13 residues. For the CDR3, the DNA is TGTGCCAGCAGTTTCTCGGGGGGCTACGAGCAGTACGTC. Encoded protein: CASSFSGGYEQYV.

This clonotype was found a few times. The V and J genes are TRBV7-2 and TRBJ2-1; 8 bases agree with TRBD1. The CDR3 is 16 amino acids. V lost 5 bases to trimming and J lost 6 bases; unmatched junction nucleotides: 12. Per germline, CDR1 SGHTA and CDR2 FQGNSA. CDR3 loop: CASSDQPTGTGNEQFF. The CDR3 nucleotides read TGTGCCAGCAGCGACCAGCCAACAGGGACAGGCAATGAGCAGTTCTTC.

This clonotype was found a few times. The chain couples TRBV12-3 or TRBV12-4 to TRBJ2-3, with D uncertain. Trimming removed 6 bases from V and 0 bases from J, with 19 bases in between. CDR3 length equals 17 residues. The DNA for the CDR3 is TGTGCCAGCAGACCAAGGCGGCGGTCACCTAGCACAGATACGCAGTATTTT. This translates into CASRPRRRSPSTDTQYF.

The V gene is TRBV7-6, the J gene TRBJ2-2, with TRBD1 as a possible D gene (5 bases). Germline assignment: CDR1 SGHVS and CDR2 FNYEAQ. The CDR3 has 17 amino acids. Between the trimmed V and J ends, which lost 5 bases and 0 bases, there was a span of 16 bases. For the CDR3, the DNA is TGTGCCAGCAGCCGTCAGGGATCGGCCTCGAACACCGGGGAGCTGTTTTTT. Amino acids: CASSRQGSASNTGELFF.

The sample holds many counts of this clonotype. This chain links TRBV6-2 or TRBV6-3 with TRBJ2-5; TRBD1 might be the D (6 bases). Germline CDR1 MNHEY, CDR2 SVGEGT. Trimming removed 0 bases at V and 0 bases at J, with 8 bases between. CDR3 length: 15 amino acids. The CDR3 coding sequence is TGTGCCAGCAGTTACTCAACAGGGAACCAAGAGACCCAGTACTTC. Amino acids: CASSYSTGNQETQYF.

This clonotype has a handful of counts. V and J are TRBV5-1 and TRBJ2-5, with a tentative D call TRBD2 (5 bases). Germline CDR1 is SGHRS and CDR2 is YFSETQ. The CDR3 is 15 residues long. V gave up 4 bases and J gave up 4 bases, with 17 bases separating them. CDR3 DNA: TGCGCCAGCAGCGCGGGCCCGGTAGGAGCAGAGACCCAGTACTTC. It encodes CASSAGPVGAETQYF.

V and J are TRBV19 and TRBJ2-3; D gene ambiguous. V shed 7 bases and J shed 2 bases, with 10 bases lying between them. This CDR3 has 13 amino acids. Germline V CDR1 and CDR2: LNHDA, SQIVND (reference sequence). The CDR3 region has the DNA TGTGCCAGTACTGAGATAGCCACAGATACGCAGTATTTT. It specifies CASTEIATDTQYF.

This clonotype was counted between two and nine times. The CDR3 here is CASSLGWGEQFF. CDR3 nucleotides: TGTGCCAGCAGCTTGGGGTGGGGCGAGCAGTTCTTC. This sequence joins TRBV7-9 and TRBJ2-1; TRBD1 is a possible D gene (5 bases). Germline assignment: CDR1 SEHNR and CDR2 FQNEAQ (reference sequence). This CDR3 is built from 12 residues. Trimming took off 3 bases at V and 10 bases at J, with 10 bases between the two ends.

This clonotype has a handful of counts. This sequence joins TRBV7-9 and TRBJ1-6, with no clear D. Trimming stripped 1 base from V and 6 bases from J, with 10 bases between. CDR1 is SEHNR and CDR2 is FQNEAQ in the germline V gene (reference sequence). CDR3 size: 15 residues. The CDR3 region has the DNA TGTGCCAGCAGCTTAGAGCCGGTTGCTAATTCACCCCTCCACTTT. Protein: CASSLEPVANSPLHF.